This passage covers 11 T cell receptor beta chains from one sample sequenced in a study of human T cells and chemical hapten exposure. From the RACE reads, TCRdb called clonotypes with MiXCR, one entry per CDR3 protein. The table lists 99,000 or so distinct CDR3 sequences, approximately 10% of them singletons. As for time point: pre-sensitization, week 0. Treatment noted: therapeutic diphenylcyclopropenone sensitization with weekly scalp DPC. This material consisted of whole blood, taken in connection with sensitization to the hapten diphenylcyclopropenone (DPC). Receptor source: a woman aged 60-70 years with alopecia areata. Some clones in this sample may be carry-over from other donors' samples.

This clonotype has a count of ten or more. This chain's CDR3 is CSVEDYVGYEQYF. CDR3 sequence (DNA): TGCAGCGTTGAAGATTATGTCGGCTACGAGCAGTACTTC. This rearrangement joins TRBV29-1 to TRBJ2-7, with D hard to call. The CDR3 loop spans 13 amino acids. Trimming removed 0 bases from V and 3 bases from J, with 9 bases in between. Germline CDR1 SQVTM, CDR2 ANQGSEA.

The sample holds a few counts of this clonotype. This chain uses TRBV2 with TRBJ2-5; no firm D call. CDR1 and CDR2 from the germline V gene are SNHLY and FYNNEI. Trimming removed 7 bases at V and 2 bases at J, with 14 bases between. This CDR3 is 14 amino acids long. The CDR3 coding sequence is TGTGCCAGCACGAGAGGTACAGCACAAGAGACCCAGTACTTC. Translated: CASTRGTAQETQYF.

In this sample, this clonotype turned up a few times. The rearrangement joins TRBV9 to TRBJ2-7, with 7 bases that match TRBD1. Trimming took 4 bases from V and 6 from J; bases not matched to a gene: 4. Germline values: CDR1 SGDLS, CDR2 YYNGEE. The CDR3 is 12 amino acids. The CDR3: CASSYRTGEQYF. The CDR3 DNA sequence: TGTGCCAGCAGCTATCGGACAGGCGAGCAGTACTTC. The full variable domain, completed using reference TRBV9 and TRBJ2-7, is DSGVTQTPKHLITATGQRVTLRCSPRSGDLSVYWYQQSLDQGLQFLIQYYNGEERAKGNILERFSAQQFPDLHSELNLSSLELGDSALYFCASSYRTGEQYFGPGTRLTVT.

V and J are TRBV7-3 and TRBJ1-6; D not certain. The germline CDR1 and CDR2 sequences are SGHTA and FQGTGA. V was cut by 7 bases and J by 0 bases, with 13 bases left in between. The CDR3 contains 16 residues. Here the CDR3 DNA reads TGTGCCAGCACCATAGCCTTGAGCTCCTATAATTCACCCCTCCACTTT. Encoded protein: CASTIALSSYNSPLHF.

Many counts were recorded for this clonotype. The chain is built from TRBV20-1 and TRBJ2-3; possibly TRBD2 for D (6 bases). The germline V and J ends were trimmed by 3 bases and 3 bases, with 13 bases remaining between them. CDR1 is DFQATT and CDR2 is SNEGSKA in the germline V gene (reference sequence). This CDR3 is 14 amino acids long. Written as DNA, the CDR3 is TGCAGTGCTAGTTTACTAGCTGGGACAGATACGCAGTATTTT. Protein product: CSASLLAGTDTQYF.

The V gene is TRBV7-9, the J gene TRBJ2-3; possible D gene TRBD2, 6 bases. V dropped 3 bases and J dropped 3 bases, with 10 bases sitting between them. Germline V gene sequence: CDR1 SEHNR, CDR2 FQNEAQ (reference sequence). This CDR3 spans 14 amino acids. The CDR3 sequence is CASSFTLATDTQYF. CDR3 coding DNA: TGTGCCAGCAGCTTTACGCTAGCGACAGATACGCAGTATTTT.

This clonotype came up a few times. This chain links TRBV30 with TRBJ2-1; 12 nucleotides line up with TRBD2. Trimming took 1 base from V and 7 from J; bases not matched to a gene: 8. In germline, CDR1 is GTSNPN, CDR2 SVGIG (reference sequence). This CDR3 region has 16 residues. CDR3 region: CAWSALAGGPGNEQFF. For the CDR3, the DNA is TGTGCCTGGAGTGCTCTAGCGGGGGGGCCGGGGAATGAGCAGTTCTTC. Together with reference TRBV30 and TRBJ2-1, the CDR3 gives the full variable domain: SQTIHQWPATLVQPVGSPLSLECTVEGTSNPNLYWYRQAAGRGLQLLFYSVGIGQISSEVPQNLSASRPQDRQFILSSKKLLLSDSGFYLCAWSALAGGPGNEQFFGPGTRLTVL.

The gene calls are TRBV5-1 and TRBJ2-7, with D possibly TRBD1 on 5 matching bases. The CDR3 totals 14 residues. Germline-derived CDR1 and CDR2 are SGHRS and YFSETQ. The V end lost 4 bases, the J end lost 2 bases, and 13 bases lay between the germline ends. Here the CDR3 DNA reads TGCGCCAGCAGCCCGAGGACATCGACCTACGAGCAGTACTTC. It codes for CASSPRTSTYEQYF.

As DNA, the CDR3 is TGTGCCAGCAGCCAGCCGGGACAGGGGACGGATGAGCAGTTCTTC. It yields the protein CASSQPGQGTDEQFF. The chain carries TRBV3-1 and TRBJ2-1, with 10 bases lining up with TRBD1. The CDR3 consists of 15 residues. Germline lookup yields CDR1 LGHDT and CDR2 YNNKEL (reference sequence). The V and J ends lost 3 bases and 8 bases, in that order; junction bases with no gene match: 7.

The CDR3 nucleotides read TGTGCCAGCAGCTTAACGGGGGCCTACAATGAGCAGTTCTTC. Translating gives CASSLTGAYNEQFF. The chain couples TRBV11-3 to TRBJ2-1; D is perhaps TRBD2 (6 bases). The CDR3 has 14 amino acids. Per the germline V gene, CDR1 is SGHNT and CDR2 is YENEEA. V dropped 2 bases and J dropped 2 bases, with 7 bases sitting between them.

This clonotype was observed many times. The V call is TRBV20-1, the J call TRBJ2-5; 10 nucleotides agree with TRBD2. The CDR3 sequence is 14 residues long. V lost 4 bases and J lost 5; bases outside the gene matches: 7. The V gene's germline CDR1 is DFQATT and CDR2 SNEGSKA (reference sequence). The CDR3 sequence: CSATSSGGTETQYF. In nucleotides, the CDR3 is TGCAGTGCTACATCTAGCGGGGGTACGGAGACCCAGTACTTC.